This T cell receptor (beta chain) was found in a study of PD-L1 blockade in urothelial cancer. Germline CDR1 and CDR2: WSHSY and SAAADI. Trimming pared 2 bases from V and 6 bases from J, leaving 5 bases between. CDR3 size: 12 residues. Time point here: pretreatment peripheral blood. Spiked synthetic TCR analogs estimated absolute template abundance per PCR. Sequencing was performed with immunoSEQ multiplex PCR; in TCRdb, only in-frame clones are kept and a portion is missing. This sample yields tens of thousands of clones, of which 82% are seen a single time; around 1.5% belongs to the top ten. This material consisted of PBMCs, taken around atezolizumab (anti-PD-L1) treatment. The chain carries TRBV10-2 and TRBJ2-1; D is unresolved. This clonotype was obtained from a man aged 45 to 65 with urothelial cancer. The CDR3 loop reads CASSEATNEQFF. CDR3 nucleotide sequence: TGCGCCAGCAGTGAGGCTACCAATGAGCAGTTCTTC.